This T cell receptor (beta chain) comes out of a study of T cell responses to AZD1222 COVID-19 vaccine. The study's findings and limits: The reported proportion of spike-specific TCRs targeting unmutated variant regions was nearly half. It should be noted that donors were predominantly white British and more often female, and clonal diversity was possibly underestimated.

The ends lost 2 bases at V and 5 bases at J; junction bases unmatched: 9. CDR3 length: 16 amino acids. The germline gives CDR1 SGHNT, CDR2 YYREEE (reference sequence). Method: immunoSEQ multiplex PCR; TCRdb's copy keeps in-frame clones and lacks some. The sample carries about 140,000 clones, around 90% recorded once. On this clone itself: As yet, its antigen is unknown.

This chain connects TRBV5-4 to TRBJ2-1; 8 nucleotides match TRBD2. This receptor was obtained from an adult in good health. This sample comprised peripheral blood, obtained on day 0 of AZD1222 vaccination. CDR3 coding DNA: TGTGCCAGCAGCTTTGACGGACTAGCCACACACAATGAGCAGTTCTTC. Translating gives CASSFDGLATHNEQFF.